This is a list of T cell receptor beta chains from one sample in a study of T cells in localized non-small cell lung cancer. Here immunoSEQ multiplex PCR was the method, and the copy in TCRdb shows in-frame clones only, minus some. The table includes 59,000 or so clones, approximately 90% detected once. Sequences were derived from peripheral blood, sampled before any cancer treatment. All receptors derive from a man aged 40-75 years with stage I lung adenocarcinoma. Each CDR3 is given with its conserved first and last residue. Fields, in order: V gene, D gene, clone size, J gene, CDR3 DNA, CDR3 protein. D genes are given only for firm matches. A row's size may be missing; if present it is once, few, many or a size class.

V: TRBV29-1; D: -; size: -; J: TRBJ2-2; DNA: TGCAGCACGCGTCTGAACACCGGGGAGCTGTTTTTT; CDR3: CSTRLNTGELFF
V: TRBV30; D: TRBD1; size: -; J: TRBJ1-2; DNA: TGTGCCCAGGCAGGGGGCGGCGGCTACACCTTC; CDR3: CAQAGGGGYTF
V: TRBV7-9; D: -; size: -; J: TRBJ2-7; DNA: TGTGCCAGCAGCTTAGCGGCTCTAGCAGGCGAGCAGTACTTC; CDR3: CASSLAALAGEQYF
V: TRBV5-4; D: -; size: once; J: TRBJ1-1; DNA: TGTGCCAGCAGCCCCCCGACTGTGGGGGCCTCTGAAGCTTTCTTT; CDR3: CASSPPTVGASEAFF
V: TRBV5-1; D: -; size: -; J: TRBJ2-7; DNA: TGCGCCAGCAGCAAGGGTACCTACGAGCAGTACTTC; CDR3: CASSKGTYEQYF
V: TRBV7-9; D: TRBD1; size: -; J: TRBJ2-2; DNA: TGTGCCAGCAGCTTGACAGGGAACGCCGGGGAGCTGTTTTTT; CDR3: CASSLTGNAGELFF
V: TRBV7-2; D: TRBD1; size: -; J: TRBJ1-5; DNA: TGTGCCAGCAGCCCCGACAGGGGATCTTTTAATCAGCCCCAGCATTTT; CDR3: CASSPDRGSFNQPQHF
V: TRBV19; D: -; size: -; J: TRBJ1-5; DNA: TGTGCCAGTAGTGCGGGGGGCCTGACAGTAGGTCAGCCCCAGCATTTT; CDR3: CASSAGGLTVGQPQHF
V: TRBV5-4; D: TRBD2; size: -; J: TRBJ2-5; DNA: TGTGCCAGCAGCTTAAGCGGGAGGGCCCAAGAGACCCAGTACTTC; CDR3: CASSLSGRAQETQYF
V: TRBV6-5; D: -; size: -; J: TRBJ1-2; DNA: TGTGCCAGCAGACCGTCAACCAACTATGGCTACACCTTC; CDR3: CASRPSTNYGYTF
V: TRBV27; D: -; size: -; J: TRBJ1-5; DNA: TGTGCCAGCAGCTCCGGACACATTAATCAGCCCCAGCATTTT; CDR3: CASSSGHINQPQHF
V: TRBV11-3; D: TRBD2; size: -; J: TRBJ2-3; DNA: TGTGCCAGCAGCCGGGGGGGCGGGAGTACAGATACGCAGTATTTT; CDR3: CASSRGGGSTDTQYF
V: TRBV4-1; D: TRBD1; size: -; J: TRBJ2-7; DNA: TGCGCCAGCAGCCAAAGCTCAGGGGGCAAGACTTCCAGGGACGAGCAGTACTTC; CDR3: CASSQSSGGKTSRDEQYF
V: TRBV28; D: TRBD1; size: once; J: TRBJ2-1; DNA: TGTGCCAGCAGTACCCGGGACAGATACAATGAGCAGTTCTTC; CDR3: CASSTRDRYNEQFF
V: TRBV4-1; D: -; size: once; J: TRBJ2-1; DNA: TGCGCCAGCAGCCAACGCAGCGGAGATGGGTCCAATGAGCAGTTCTTC; CDR3: CASSQRSGDGSNEQFF
V: TRBV6-6; D: -; size: -; J: TRBJ1-2; DNA: TGTGCCGCCGGCGGGCCTAACTATGGCTACACCTTC; CDR3: CAAGGPNYGYTF
V: TRBV7-2; D: TRBD2; size: -; J: TRBJ2-7; DNA: TGTGCCAGCAGCCGAATAGCGGGAGGCAGCTCCTACGAGCAGTACTTC; CDR3: CASSRIAGGSSYEQYF
V: TRBV7-2; D: -; size: -; J: TRBJ2-3; DNA: TGTGCCAGCAGCCCTGCCTACCTTAGCACAGATACGCAGTATTTT; CDR3: CASSPAYLSTDTQYF
V: TRBV9; D: -; size: -; J: TRBJ1-3; DNA: TGTGCCAGCAGCGTAGGGGGGCACTCTGGAAACACCATATATTTT; CDR3: CASSVGGHSGNTIYF
V: TRBV5-8; D: -; size: -; J: TRBJ2-7; DNA: TGTGCCAGCAGCTGGAGCGAGGAGCAGTACTTC; CDR3: CASSWSEEQYF
V: TRBV4-1; D: TRBD2; size: -; J: TRBJ2-5; DNA: TGCGCCAGCAGCCTGGGACTAGCGGGAGGCGGGACCCAGTACTTC; CDR3: CASSLGLAGGGTQYF
V: TRBV7-8; D: -; size: -; J: TRBJ1-2; DNA: TGTGCCAGCAGCTTAGAGGCGATTAACTATGGCTACACCTTC; CDR3: CASSLEAINYGYTF
V: TRBV27; D: TRBD1; size: -; J: TRBJ2-2; DNA: TGTGCCAGCAGTTGGACAGGGGGAGGGACCGGGGAGCTGTTTTTT; CDR3: CASSWTGGGTGELFF
V: TRBV28; D: TRBD1; size: -; J: TRBJ1-2; DNA: TGTGCCAGCAGTTCAGGGGGCGCTCACTATGGCTACACCTTC; CDR3: CASSSGGAHYGYTF
V: TRBV6-1; D: -; size: -; J: TRBJ1-1; DNA: TGTGCCAGCAGTGTTCGAGTGGGGGAAGCTTTCTTT; CDR3: CASSVRVGEAFF
V: TRBV7-3; D: TRBD2; size: -; J: TRBJ2-5; DNA: TGTGCCAGCAGCTTAAGGGCTAGCGGGAGTGGAGAGACCCAGTACTTC; CDR3: CASSLRASGSGETQYF
V: TRBV7-8; D: -; size: few; J: TRBJ1-5; DNA: TGTGCCAGCAGCTCCACAGGGAATCAGCCCCAGCATTTT; CDR3: CASSSTGNQPQHF
V: TRBV2; D: -; size: -; J: TRBJ1-3; DNA: TGTGCCAGCAAGAGGGCCTACTTCTCTGGAAACACCATATATTTT; CDR3: CASKRAYFSGNTIYF
V: TRBV4-1; D: TRBD1; size: once; J: TRBJ2-7; DNA: TGCGCCAGCAGCCAATACGGTGGAGGACAGGCATACTACGAGCAGTACTTC; CDR3: CASSQYGGGQAYYEQYF
V: TRBV10-3; D: TRBD1; size: -; J: TRBJ2-7; DNA: TGTGCCATCAGTCGGGACAGGGGGAGGAACGAGCAGTACTTC; CDR3: CAISRDRGRNEQYF
V: TRBV18; D: -; size: -; J: TRBJ2-7; DNA: TGTGCCAGCTCACCACAGGGTCGCACCTACGAGCAGTACTTC; CDR3: CASSPQGRTYEQYF
V: TRBV5-4; D: TRBD2; size: -; J: TRBJ2-1; DNA: TGTGCCAGCAGCTTAGCGGGAGTATACTACAATGAGCAGTTCTTC; CDR3: CASSLAGVYYNEQFF
V: TRBV10-1; D: TRBD2; size: -; J: TRBJ2-3; DNA: TGCGCCCGTCCTAGCGGAACTAGCACAGATACGCAGTATTTT; CDR3: CARPSGTSTDTQYF
V: TRBV15; D: -; size: -; J: TRBJ1-2; DNA: TGTGCCACCAGCAGAGACCGGCAGGCAGGGTATGGCTACACCTTC; CDR3: CATSRDRQAGYGYTF
V: TRBV11-3; D: -; size: -; J: TRBJ2-1; DNA: TGTGCCAGCAGCTCCATGACTGACAATGAGCAGTTCTTC; CDR3: CASSSMTDNEQFF
V: TRBV27; D: -; size: -; J: TRBJ1-5; DNA: TGTGCCAGCAGTCCGCGACAATATAGCAATCAGCCCCAGCATTTT; CDR3: CASSPRQYSNQPQHF